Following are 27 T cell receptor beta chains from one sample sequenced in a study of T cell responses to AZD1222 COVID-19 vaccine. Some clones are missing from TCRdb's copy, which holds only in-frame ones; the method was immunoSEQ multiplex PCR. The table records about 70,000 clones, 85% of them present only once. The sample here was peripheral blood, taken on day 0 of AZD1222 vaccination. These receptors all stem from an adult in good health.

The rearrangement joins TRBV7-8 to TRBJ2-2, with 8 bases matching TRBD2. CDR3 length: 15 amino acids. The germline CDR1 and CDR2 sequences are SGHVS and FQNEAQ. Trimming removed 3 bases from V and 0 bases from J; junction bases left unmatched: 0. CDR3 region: CASSFGGANTGELFF. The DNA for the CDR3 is TGTGCCAGCAGCTTCGGGGGGGCGAACACCGGGGAGCTGTTTTTT.

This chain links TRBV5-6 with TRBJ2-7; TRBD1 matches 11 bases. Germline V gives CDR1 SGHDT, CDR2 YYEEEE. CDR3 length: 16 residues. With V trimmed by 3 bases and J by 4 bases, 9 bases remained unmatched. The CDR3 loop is CASSWPGTGGRYEQYF. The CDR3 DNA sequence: TGTGCCAGCAGCTGGCCTGGGACAGGGGGACGATACGAGCAGTACTTC.

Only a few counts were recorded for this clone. The CDR3 is CASSHGQPSTDTQYF. The CDR3, as DNA: TGTGCCAGCAGTCACGGTCAACCTAGCACAGATACGCAGTATTTT. The genes are TRBV6-5 and TRBJ2-3; D is uncertain. CDR1 and CDR2 (germline): MNHEY, SVGAGI. Trimming took off 5 bases at V and 0 bases at J, with 12 bases between the two ends. The CDR3 spans 15 residues.

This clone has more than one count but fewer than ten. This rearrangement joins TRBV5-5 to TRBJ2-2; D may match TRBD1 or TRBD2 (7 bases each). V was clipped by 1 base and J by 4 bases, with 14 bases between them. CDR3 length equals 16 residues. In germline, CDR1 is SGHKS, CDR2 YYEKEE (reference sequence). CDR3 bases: TGTGCCAGCAGCTTGTTGGGAGGGGGCTTCACCGGGGAGCTGTTTTTT. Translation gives CASSLLGGGFTGELFF.

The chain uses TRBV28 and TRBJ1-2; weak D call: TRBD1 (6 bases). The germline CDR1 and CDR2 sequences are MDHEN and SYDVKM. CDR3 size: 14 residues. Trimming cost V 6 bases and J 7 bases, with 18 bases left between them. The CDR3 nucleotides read TGTGCCAGCAGATCCCGCTGGGGGCGATTTGGCTACACCTTC. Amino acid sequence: CASRSRWGRFGYTF.

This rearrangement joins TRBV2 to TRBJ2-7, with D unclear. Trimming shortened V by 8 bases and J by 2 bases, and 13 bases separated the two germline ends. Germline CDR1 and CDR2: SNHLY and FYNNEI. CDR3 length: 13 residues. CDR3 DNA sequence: TGTGCCAGCGGGTGGACCTCCGCCTACGAGCAGTACTTC. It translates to CASGWTSAYEQYF.

CDR3 DNA: TGTGCCAGCAGCCTCCGGGACCATGATAAGAACACTGAAGCTTTCTTT. This sequence encodes CASSLRDHDKNTEAFF. This chain links TRBV7-6 with TRBJ1-1; a weak D match, TRBD1 (5 bases). This CDR3 is built from 16 residues. The ends were cut back, 5 bases at V and 1 base at J, with 17 bases in the middle. CDR1 and CDR2 (germline): SGHVS, FNYEAQ.

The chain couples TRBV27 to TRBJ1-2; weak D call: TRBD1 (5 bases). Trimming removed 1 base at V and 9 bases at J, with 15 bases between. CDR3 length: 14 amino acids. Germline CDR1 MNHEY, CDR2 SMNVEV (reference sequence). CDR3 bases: TGTGCCAGCAGTTTATTGGGGGTCTTGGGTAGCTACACCTTC. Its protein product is CASSLLGVLGSYTF.

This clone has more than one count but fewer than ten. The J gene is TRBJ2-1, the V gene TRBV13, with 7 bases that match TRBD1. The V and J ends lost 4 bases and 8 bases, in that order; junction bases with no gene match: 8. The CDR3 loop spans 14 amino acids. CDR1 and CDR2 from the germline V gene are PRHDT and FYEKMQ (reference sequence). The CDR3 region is CASSSMTGIDEQFF. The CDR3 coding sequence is TGTGCCAGCAGCTCGATGACAGGGATCGATGAGCAGTTCTTC.

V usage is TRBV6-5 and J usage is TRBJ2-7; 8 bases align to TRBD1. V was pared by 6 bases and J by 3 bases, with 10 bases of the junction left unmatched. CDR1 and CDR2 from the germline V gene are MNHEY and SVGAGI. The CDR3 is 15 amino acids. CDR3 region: CASSSNYDRGYEQYF. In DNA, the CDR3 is TGTGCCAGCAGCTCAAACTATGACAGGGGCTACGAGCAGTACTTC.

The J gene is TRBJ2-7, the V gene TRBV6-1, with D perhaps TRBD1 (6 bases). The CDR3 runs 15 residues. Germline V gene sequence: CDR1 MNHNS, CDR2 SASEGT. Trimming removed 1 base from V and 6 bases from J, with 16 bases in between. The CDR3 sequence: CASSEGLFSGAEQYF. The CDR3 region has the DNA TGTGCCAGCAGTGAAGGGCTCTTTTCAGGGGCCGAGCAGTACTTC.

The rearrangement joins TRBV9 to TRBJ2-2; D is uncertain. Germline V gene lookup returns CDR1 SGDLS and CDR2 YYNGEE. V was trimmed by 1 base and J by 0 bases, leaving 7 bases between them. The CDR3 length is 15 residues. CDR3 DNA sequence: TGTGCCAGCAGCGTACATGGATCGAACACCGGGGAGCTGTTTTTT. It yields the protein CASSVHGSNTGELFF.

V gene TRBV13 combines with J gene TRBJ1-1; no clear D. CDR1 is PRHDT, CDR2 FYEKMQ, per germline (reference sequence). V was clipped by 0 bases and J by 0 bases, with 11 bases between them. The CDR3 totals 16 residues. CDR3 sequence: CASSLGGRAMNTEAFF. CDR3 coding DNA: TGTGCCAGCAGCTTAGGGGGCAGAGCTATGAACACTGAAGCTTTCTTT.

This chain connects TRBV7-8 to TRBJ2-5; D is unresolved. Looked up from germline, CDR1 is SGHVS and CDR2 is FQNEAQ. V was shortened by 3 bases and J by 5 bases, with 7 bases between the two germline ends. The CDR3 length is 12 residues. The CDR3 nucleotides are TGTGCCAGCAGCTTCGGTGAGGAGACCCAGTACTTC. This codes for CASSFGEETQYF.

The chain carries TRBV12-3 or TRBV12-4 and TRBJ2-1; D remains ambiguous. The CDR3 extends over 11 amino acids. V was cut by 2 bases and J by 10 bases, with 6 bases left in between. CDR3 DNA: TGTGCCAGCAGTTTAAGGTGGGAGCAGTTCTTC. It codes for CASSLRWEQFF.

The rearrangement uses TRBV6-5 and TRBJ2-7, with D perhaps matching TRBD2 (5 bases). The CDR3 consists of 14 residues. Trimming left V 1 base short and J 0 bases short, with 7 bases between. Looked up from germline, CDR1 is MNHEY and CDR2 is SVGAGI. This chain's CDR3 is CASSYYGDSYEQYF. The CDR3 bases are TGTGCCAGCAGTTACTACGGGGACTCCTACGAGCAGTACTTC.

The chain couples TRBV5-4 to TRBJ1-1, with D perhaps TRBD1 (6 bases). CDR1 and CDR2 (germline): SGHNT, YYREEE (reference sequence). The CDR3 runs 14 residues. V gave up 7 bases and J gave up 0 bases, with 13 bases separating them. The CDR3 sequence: CASQRGGVNTEAFF. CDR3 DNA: TGTGCCAGCCAAAGGGGGGGTGTGAACACTGAAGCTTTCTTT. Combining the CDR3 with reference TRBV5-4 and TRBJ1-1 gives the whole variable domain ETGVTQSPTHLIKTRGQQVTLRCSSQSGHNTVSWYQQALGQGPQFIFQYYREEENGRGNFPPRFSGLQFPNYSSELNVNALELDDSALYLCASQRGGVNTEAFFGQGTRLTVV.

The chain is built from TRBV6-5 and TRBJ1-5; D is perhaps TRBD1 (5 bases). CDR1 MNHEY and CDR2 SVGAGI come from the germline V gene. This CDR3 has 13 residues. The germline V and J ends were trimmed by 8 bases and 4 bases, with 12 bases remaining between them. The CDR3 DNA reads TGTGCCAGCGGGCTAACAGGTAATCAGCCCCAGCATTTT. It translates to CASGLTGNQPQHF.

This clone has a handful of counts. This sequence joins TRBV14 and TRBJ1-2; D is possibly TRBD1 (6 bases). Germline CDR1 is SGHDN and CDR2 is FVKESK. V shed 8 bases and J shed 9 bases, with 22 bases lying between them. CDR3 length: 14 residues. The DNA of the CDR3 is TGTGCCAGCGCCGTCGGTCGTACAGGGTCTAGCTACACCTTC. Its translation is CASAVGRTGSSYTF.

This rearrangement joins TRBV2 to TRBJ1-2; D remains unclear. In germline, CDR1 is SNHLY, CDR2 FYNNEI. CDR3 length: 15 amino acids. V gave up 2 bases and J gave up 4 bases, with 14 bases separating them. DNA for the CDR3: TGTGCCAGCAGTGAATCTTTTGGAGTAACCTATGGCTACACCTTC. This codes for CASSESFGVTYGYTF.

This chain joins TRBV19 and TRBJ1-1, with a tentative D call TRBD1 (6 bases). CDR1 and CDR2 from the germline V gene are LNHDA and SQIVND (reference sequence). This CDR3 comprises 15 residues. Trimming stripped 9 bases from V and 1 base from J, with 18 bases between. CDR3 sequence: CASENRAAGNTEAFF. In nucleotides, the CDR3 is TGTGCCAGCGAGAACAGGGCCGCTGGGAACACTGAAGCTTTCTTT.

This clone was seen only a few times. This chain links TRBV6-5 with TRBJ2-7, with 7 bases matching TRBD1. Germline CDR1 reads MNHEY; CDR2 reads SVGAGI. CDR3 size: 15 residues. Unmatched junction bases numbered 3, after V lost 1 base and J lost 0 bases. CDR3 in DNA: TGTGCCAGCAGTTACTGGGACAGACACTCCTACGAGCAGTACTTC. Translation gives CASSYWDRHSYEQYF.

The CDR3 loop reads CASSESGFSGNTIYF. CDR3 nucleotide sequence: TGTGCCAGCAGTGAAAGTGGCTTCTCTGGAAACACCATATATTTT. The chain is built from TRBV2 and TRBJ1-3; the D is unclear. Trimming took 2 bases from V and 0 from J, leaving 8 bases between them. This CDR3 spans 15 amino acids. Germline values: CDR1 SNHLY, CDR2 FYNNEI.

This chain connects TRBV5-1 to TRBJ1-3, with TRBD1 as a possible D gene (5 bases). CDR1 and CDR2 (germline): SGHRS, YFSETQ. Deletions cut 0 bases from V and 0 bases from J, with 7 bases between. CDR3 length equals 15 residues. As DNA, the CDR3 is TGCGCCAGCAGCTTGGGAGACAGCTCTGGAAACACCATATATTTT. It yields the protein CASSLGDSSGNTIYF.

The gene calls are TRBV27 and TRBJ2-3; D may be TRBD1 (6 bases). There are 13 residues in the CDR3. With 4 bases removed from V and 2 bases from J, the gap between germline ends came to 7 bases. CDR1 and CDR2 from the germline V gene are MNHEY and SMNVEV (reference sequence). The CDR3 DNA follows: TGTGCCAGCAGTTGGACAGTCACAGATACGCAGTATTTT. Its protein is CASSWTVTDTQYF.

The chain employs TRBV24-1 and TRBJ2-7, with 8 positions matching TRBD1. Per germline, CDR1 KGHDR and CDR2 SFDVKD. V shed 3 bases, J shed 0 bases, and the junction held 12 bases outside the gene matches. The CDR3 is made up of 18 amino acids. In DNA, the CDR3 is TGTGCCACCAGTGATGATAACCGGGACAGGATAATCTCCTACGAGCAGTACTTC. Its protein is CATSDDNRDRIISYEQYF.

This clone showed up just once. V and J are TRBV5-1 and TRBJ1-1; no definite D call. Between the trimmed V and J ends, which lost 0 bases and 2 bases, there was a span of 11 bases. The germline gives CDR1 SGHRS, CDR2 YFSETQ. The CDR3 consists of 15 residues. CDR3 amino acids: CASSLAPVTNTEAFF. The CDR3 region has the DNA TGCGCCAGCAGCTTGGCCCCGGTAACAAACACTGAAGCTTTCTTT.